This T cell receptor (beta chain) came from a study of early T cells in non-severe SARS-CoV-2 infection. Study at large: It was bulk RNA from unsorted whole blood that was sequenced, and the chains were unpaired. Study-wide results and caveats: Private and CD4 specificities were missed by VDJdb matching, skewed to anti-spike CD8.

V lost 7 bases and J 15 bases, leaving 19 bases between the germline ends. The CDR3 consists of 12 residues. The germline V gene has CDR1 SGHRS and CDR2 YFSETQ. With respect to this clonotype: Its cognate antigen is unknown.

Tagging with unique molecular identifiers was applied to individual cDNA molecules. TCRdb processed the 5' RACE reads anew with MiXCR; each CDR3 protein has one entry. The sample includes some 88,000 distinct CDR3 sequences, 16% of them seen just once. The J gene is TRBJ2-2, the V gene TRBV5-1; D may be TRBD1 or TRBD2 (5 bases each). This receptor was taken from an adult who was a healthcare worker with PCR-confirmed SARS-CoV-2 infection or an uninfected control (not recorded which). Here the sequenced sample was whole blood, taken at baseline. The CDR3 spells CASSKGPGLMFF. The DNA of the CDR3 is TGCGCCAGCTCCAAGGGCCCGGGGCTGATGTTTTTT.